What follows are 3 T cell receptor beta chains derived from one specimen sequenced in a study of OX40 agonist ivuxolimab in advanced cancers. Repertoires were generated with immunoSEQ multiplex PCR, while TCRdb's copy carries only in-frame clones and drops some. The sample lists approximately 82,000 clones, around four fifths occurring once. The input for sequencing was CD4+ or CD8+ T cells sorted from blood, taken in a trial of the OX40 agonist ivuxolimab. The receptors come from an adult with an advanced solid tumor such as melanoma, head and neck, liver or kidney cancer.

The chain couples TRBV6-5 to TRBJ1-2; a possible D gene is TRBD1 (5 bases). The CDR3 totals 14 residues. Trimming pared 10 bases from V and 3 bases from J, leaving 18 bases between. Germline V gene data show CDR1 as MNHEY and CDR2 as SVGAGI. CDR3 nucleotides: TGTGCCACACTGGGGCGGGGCGGTTACTATGGCTACACCTTC. This codes for CATLGRGGYYGYTF.

The rearrangement links TRBV4-3 to TRBJ2-2; D is undetermined. Germline CDR1 reads LGHNA; CDR2 reads YSLEER. Deletions cut 0 bases from V and 0 bases from J, with 11 bases between. The CDR3 sequence is 17 residues long. CDR3 in DNA: TGCGCCAGCAGCCAAGATGGCCAGTCGACGAACACCGGGGAGCTGTTTTTT. Amino acid sequence: CASSQDGQSTNTGELFF.

As DNA, the CDR3 is TGTGCCAGCAGCCTAGATCCAGGCGTTAGTACTGAAGCTTTCTTT. Translation gives CASSLDPGVSTEAFF. V is TRBV7-9 and J is TRBJ1-1; no clear D gene. CDR1 and CDR2 (germline): SEHNR, FQNEAQ (reference sequence). The CDR3 totals 15 residues. Trimming took 5 bases from V and 5 from J, leaving 18 bases between them.